The next 22 T cell receptor beta chains were all read from a single sample in a study of cytomegalovirus exposure and HLA in healthy donors. It was with 60 Vbeta and 13 Jbeta primers that the PCR ran. Clones were sequenced by immunoSEQ multiplex PCR, and TCRdb holds only the in-frame ones, with some missing. The sample has around 130,000 clones, around 73% seen once. The sample taken for sequencing was PBMCs. The receptors stem from a human donor in good health.

V gene TRBV6-6 combines with J gene TRBJ2-7, with 7 bases that match TRBD1. This CDR3 is 13 amino acids long. CDR1 and CDR2 from the germline V gene are MNHNY and SVGAGI (reference sequence). V shed 7 bases and J 4 bases; nucleotides not matched to a gene: 7. The CDR3 loop reads CASMRQGQYEQYF. DNA of the CDR3: TGTGCCAGCATGAGACAGGGCCAGTACGAGCAGTACTTC.

This rearrangement joins TRBV2 to TRBJ2-3; 11 positions match TRBD2. With 4 bases clipped from V and 6 bases from J, the junction kept 6 bases outside the gene matches. Germline CDR1 reads SNHLY; CDR2 reads FYNNEI. This CDR3 comprises 15 residues. CDR3 DNA: TGTGCCAGCAGTGTACTAGCGGGGGCCGGGGATACGCAGTATTTT. It specifies CASSVLAGAGDTQYF. The full variable domain, rest sourced from reference TRBV2 and TRBJ2-3, is EPEVTQTPSHQVTQMGQEVILRCVPISNHLYFYWYRQILGQKVEFLVSFYNNEISEKSEIFDDQFSVERPDGSNFTLKIRSTKLEDSAMYFCASSVLAGAGDTQYFGPGTRLTVL.

The rearrangement links TRBV7-3 to TRBJ2-3; 7 bases are shared with TRBD1. This CDR3 has 15 residues. V was clipped by 5 bases and J by 4 bases; unmatched bases: 9. In germline, CDR1 is SGHTA, CDR2 FQGTGA. This CDR3 reads CASSTTQGRADTQYF. The CDR3 nucleotides are TGTGCCAGCAGCACCACACAGGGGCGGGCAGATACGCAGTATTTT. Drawing the rest from reference TRBV7-3 and TRBJ2-3, the complete variable domain is GAGVSQTPSNKVTEKGKYVELRCDPISGHTALYWYRQSLGQGPEFLIYFQGTGAADDSGLPNDRFFAVRPEGSVSTLKIQRTERGDSAVYLCASSTTQGRADTQYFGPGTRLTVL.

V usage is TRBV6-5 and J usage is TRBJ2-7, with 9 bases matching TRBD1. Germline CDR1 MNHEY, CDR2 SVGAGI. The V and J ends lost 6 bases and 4 bases, in that order; junction bases with no gene match: 7. The CDR3 totals 14 residues. The CDR3 region is CASRIRDRDYEQYF. The CDR3 nucleotides are TGTGCCAGCAGAATCCGGGACAGGGATTACGAGCAGTACTTC.

The chain links TRBV11-3 to TRBJ2-5; TRBD1 aligns across 7 bases. Germline assignment: CDR1 SGHNT and CDR2 YENEEA. The V segment lost 5 bases and the J segment 5 bases; nucleotides outside the gene matches: 11. The CDR3 spans 15 residues. The DNA for the CDR3 is TGTGCCAGCAGCCAACCGACAGGGTCAGTGGAGACCCAGTACTTC. It encodes CASSQPTGSVETQYF. Together with reference TRBV11-3 and TRBJ2-5, the CDR3 gives the full variable domain: EAGVVQSPRYKIIEKKQPVAFWCNPISGHNTLYWYLQNLGQGPELLIRYENEEAVDDSQLPKDRFSAERLKGVDSTLKIQPAELGDSAVYLCASSQPTGSVETQYFGPGTRLLVL.

This clone was observed a few times. The chain employs TRBV5-1 and TRBJ2-5, with D uncertain. The J call may be in error: the DNA end matches TRBJ2-7 better. This CDR3 is built from 14 residues. Germline CDR1 reads SGHRS; CDR2 reads YFSETQ. Written as DNA, the CDR3 is TGCGCCAGCAGCTCTTGGCAGCCGAACTACGAGCAGTACTTC. Residues: CASSSWQPNYEQYF.

There are a few counts of this clone. The V gene is TRBV10-3, the J gene TRBJ2-7, with 11 nucleotides matching TRBD2. V trimming: 6 bases; J trimming: 4 bases; junction bases outside the gene matches: 5. From germline, CDR1 is ENHRY and CDR2 SYGVKD. This CDR3 is built from 14 residues. This chain's CDR3 is CAIRAGTSGYEQYF. DNA of the CDR3: TGTGCCATCAGAGCCGGGACTAGCGGTTACGAGCAGTACTTC.

V is TRBV6-6 and J is TRBJ1-4; 8 bases align to TRBD1. Germline V gives CDR1 MNHNY, CDR2 SVGAGI (reference sequence). This CDR3 has 15 amino acids. J was trimmed by 7 bases and V by 10 bases; bases with no gene match: 14. CDR3: CATQPRDRSTEKLFF. As DNA, the CDR3 is TGTGCCACACAGCCTCGGGACAGGTCGACTGAAAAACTGTTTTTT.

The chain employs TRBV7-6 and TRBJ2-7; 8 bases fit TRBD1. The V gene's germline CDR1 is SGHVS and CDR2 FNYEAQ. After removal of 4 bases from V and 6 bases from J, the junction contained 5 bases not matched to a gene. The CDR3 is made up of 13 amino acids. Here the CDR3 DNA reads TGTGCCAGCAGCTCCCGGACAGGGTCCGAGCAGTACTTC. This translates into CASSSRTGSEQYF. The full variable domain, in which reference TRBV7-6 and TRBJ2-7 provide the parts outside the CDR3, is GAGVSQSPRYKVTKRGQDVALRCDPISGHVSLYWYRQALGQGPEFLTYFNYEAQQDKSGLPNDRFSAERPEGSISTLTIQRTEQRDSAMYRCASSSRTGSEQYFGPGTRLTVT.

CDR3 in amino acids: CASTPSGNTIYF. CDR3 in DNA: TGTGCCAGCACCCCCTCGGGAAACACCATATATTTT. The chain joins TRBV28 to TRBJ1-3, with no clear D. V lost 7 bases and J lost 4, with 8 bases in between. The CDR3 is 12 residues long. Looked up from germline, CDR1 is MDHEN and CDR2 is SYDVKM.

The rearrangement links TRBV2 to TRBJ1-1; unclear D gene. Germline V CDR1 and CDR2: SNHLY, FYNNEI. CDR3 length: 14 amino acids. V was shortened by 2 bases and J by 0 bases, with 7 bases between the two germline ends. Here the CDR3 DNA reads TGTGCCAGCAGTGAAATACTGTTGAACACTGAAGCTTTCTTT. This sequence encodes CASSEILLNTEAFF.

This chain links TRBV6-1 with TRBJ2-7; possible D gene TRBD1, 5 bases. V gave up 3 bases and J gave up 4 bases, with 13 bases separating them. There are 14 residues in the CDR3. Germline assignment: CDR1 MNHNS and CDR2 SASEGT. DNA of the CDR3: TGTGCCAGCAGTGAGGGGCAGGGTTGGTACGAGCAGTACTTC. As protein: CASSEGQGWYEQYF.

This clone was seen only a few times. The rearrangement uses TRBV6-5 and TRBJ2-5; TRBD1 aligns across 7 bases. TRBJ2-7 explains the end of the DNA better; the J call may be wrong. The CDR3 has 13 residues. CDR1 and CDR2 (germline): MNHEY, SVGAGI. DNA of the CDR3: TGTGCCAGCAGGTCGACAGGGACCTACGAGCAGTACTTC. Encoded protein: CASRSTGTYEQYF.

This clone turned up a few times. The V gene is TRBV19, the J gene TRBJ1-1; weak D call: TRBD1 (6 bases). This CDR3 spans 13 amino acids. Germline V gene sequence: CDR1 LNHDA, CDR2 SQIVND (reference sequence). The germline V and J ends were trimmed by 6 bases and 6 bases, with 14 bases remaining between them. This CDR3 is CASRQMDSAEAFF. The CDR3 DNA sequence: TGTGCCAGTAGACAGATGGACAGCGCTGAAGCTTTCTTT.

J is TRBJ1-3 and V is TRBV19; no clear D. This CDR3 contains 14 residues. Trimming removed 5 bases at V and 4 bases at J, with 12 bases between. From germline, CDR1 is LNHDA and CDR2 SQIVND (reference sequence). CDR3 coding DNA: TGTGCCAGTAGTGGTACCCTAAGCGGAAACACCATATATTTT. It codes for CASSGTLSGNTIYF.

The chain uses TRBV19 and TRBJ2-1, with D perhaps TRBD1 (6 bases). The CDR3 loop spans 15 amino acids. V was shortened by 3 bases and J by 6 bases, with 15 bases between the two germline ends. Germline-derived CDR1 and CDR2 are LNHDA and SQIVND (reference sequence). In DNA, the CDR3 is TGTGCCAGTAGTATCGGAACAGGGCCAGGCAATGAGCAGTTCTTC. Encoded protein: CASSIGTGPGNEQFF.

This sequence joins TRBV7-9 and TRBJ2-3; 8 bases agree with TRBD2. V was clipped by 5 bases and J by 4 bases; unmatched bases: 11. Germline V gene data show CDR1 as SEHNR and CDR2 as FQNEAQ (reference sequence). The CDR3 is made up of 16 amino acids. CDR3 region: CASSSASGRASDTQYF. The DNA of the CDR3 is TGTGCCAGCAGCAGTGCCTCCGGGAGGGCATCAGATACGCAGTATTTT. The complete variable domain, with remaining parts taken from reference TRBV7-9 and TRBJ2-3, reads DTGVSQNPRHKITKRGQNVTFRCDPISEHNRLYWYRQTLGQGPEFLTYFQNEAQLEKSRLLSDRFSAERPKGSFSTLEIQRTEQGDSAMYLCASSSASGRASDTQYFGPGTRLTVL.

This chain links TRBV30 with TRBJ1-2; no clear D gene. V was pared by 2 bases and J by 8 bases, with 15 bases between. The CDR3 extends over 13 amino acids. The V gene's germline CDR1 is GTSNPN and CDR2 SVGIG (reference sequence). CDR3 loop: CAWSLLGGGGYTF. CDR3 coding DNA: TGTGCCTGGAGTCTTCTAGGCGGCGGGGGCTACACCTTC. Looking up the rest from reference TRBV30 and TRBJ1-2 gives the full variable domain: SQTIHQWPATLVQPVGSPLSLECTVEGTSNPNLYWYRQAAGRGLQLLFYSVGIGQISSEVPQNLSASRPQDRQFILSSKKLLLSDSGFYLCAWSLLGGGGYTFGSGTRLTVV.

The rearrangement joins TRBV10-3 to TRBJ1-5; D not resolved. With 10 bases removed from V and 1 base from J, the gap between germline ends came to 11 bases. CDR1 and CDR2 from the germline V gene are ENHRY and SYGVKD. The CDR3 is 13 residues long. This chain's CDR3 is CATRPGSNQPQHF. The CDR3, as DNA: TGTGCCACCAGGCCTGGCAGCAATCAGCCCCAGCATTTT.

This clone came up a few times. The rearrangement uses TRBV25-1 and TRBJ2-7; 8 nucleotides line up with TRBD1. Germline V gives CDR1 MGHDK, CDR2 SYGVNS. The CDR3 length is 12 residues. With V trimmed by 5 bases and J by 6 bases, 3 bases remained unmatched. DNA for the CDR3: TGTGCCAGCAGTTTGACAGGGGCCGAGCAGTACTTC. It translates to CASSLTGAEQYF.

This clone has just a few counts. The chain couples TRBV15 to TRBJ2-5, with a possible D match to TRBD1 (6 bases). Germline assignment: CDR1 LNHNV and CDR2 YYDKDF (reference sequence). This CDR3 region has 16 residues. The V and J ends lost 0 bases and 5 bases respectively, with 16 bases between them. The CDR3 loop reads CATSRDPGEKRETQYF. CDR3 coding DNA: TGTGCCACCAGCAGAGATCCAGGGGAAAAACGGGAGACCCAGTACTTC.

CDR3 DNA: TGCGCCAGCAGTGAGTCGAAACTAGCGGGAGGGGTCATGGATACGCAGTATTTT. Translating gives CASSESKLAGGVMDTQYF. V usage is TRBV10-2 and J usage is TRBJ2-3; 13 nucleotides agree with TRBD2. The CDR3 consists of 18 residues. V shed 0 bases and J 6 bases; nucleotides not matched to a gene: 9. Germline V gene lookup returns CDR1 WSHSY and CDR2 SAAADI.